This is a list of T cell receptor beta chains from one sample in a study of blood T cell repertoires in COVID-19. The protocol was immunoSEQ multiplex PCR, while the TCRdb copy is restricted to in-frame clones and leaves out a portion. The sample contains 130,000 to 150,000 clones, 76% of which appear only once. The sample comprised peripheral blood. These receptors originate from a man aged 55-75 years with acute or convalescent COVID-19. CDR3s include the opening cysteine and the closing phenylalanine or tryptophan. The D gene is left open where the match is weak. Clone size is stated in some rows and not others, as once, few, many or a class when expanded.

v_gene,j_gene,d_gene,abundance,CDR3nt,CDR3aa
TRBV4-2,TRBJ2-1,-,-,TGTGCCAGCAGCCCCCAGGCCGGGAGACCCTACAATGAGCAGTTCTTC,CASSPQAGRPYNEQFF
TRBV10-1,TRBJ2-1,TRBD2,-,TGCGCCAGCAGTGATACCGGGACTAGCGGTTACAATGAGCAGTTCTTC,CASSDTGTSGYNEQFF
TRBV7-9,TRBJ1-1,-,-,TGTGCCAGCAGCTTAGCGGTGAGGGAGGCTGAAGCTTTCTTT,CASSLAVREAEAFF
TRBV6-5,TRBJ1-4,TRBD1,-,TGTGCCAGCAGTTACTCCTGGACAGGGGGTGAAAAACTGTTTTTT,CASSYSWTGGEKLFF
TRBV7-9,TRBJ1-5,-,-,TGTGCCAGCAGCCGAGGGAATCAGCCCCAGCATTTT,CASSRGNQPQHF
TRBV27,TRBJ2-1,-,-,TGTGCCAGCAGTTTTTCGGGAACCTACAATGAGCAGTTCTTC,CASSFSGTYNEQFF
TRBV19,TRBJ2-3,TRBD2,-,TGTGCCAGTAGTATCCGGCGGGAGTGGGCAGATACGCAGTATTTT,CASSIRREWADTQYF
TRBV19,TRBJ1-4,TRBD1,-,TGTGCCAGTAGCATGGCGGGGGACAGGGAAAGGCAACTGTTTTTT,CASSMAGDRERQLFF
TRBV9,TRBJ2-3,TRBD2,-,TGTGCCAGCAGCACCGGGACTAGGGGCACAGATACGCAGTATTTT,CASSTGTRGTDTQYF
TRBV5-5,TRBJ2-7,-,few,TGTGCCAGCAGCCTATTAAGCTCCTACGAGCAGTACTTC,CASSLLSSYEQYF
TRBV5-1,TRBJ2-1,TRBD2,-,TGCGCCAGCAGCTTGTCACTAGCGGGACGACGTGAGCAGTTCTTC,CASSLSLAGRREQFF
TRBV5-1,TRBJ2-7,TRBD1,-,TGCGCCAGCAGACCTGGACAGGCCGCCTACGAGCAGTACTTC,CASRPGQAAYEQYF
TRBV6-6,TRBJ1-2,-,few,TGTGCCAGTACAGGCGGATGGGGCTACACCTTC,CASTGGWGYTF
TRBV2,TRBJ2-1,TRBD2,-,TGTGCCAGCAGCGCGGGACTAGCGGGAAACAATGAGCAGTTCTTC,CASSAGLAGNNEQFF
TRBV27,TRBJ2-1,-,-,TGTGCCAGCAGCCCTCTCCTAGGTGAGCAGTTCTTC,CASSPLLGEQFF
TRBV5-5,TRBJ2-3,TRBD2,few,TGTGCCAGCAGCTTGCGACCCAAGACTAGCGGACCCACAGATACGCAGTATTTT,CASSLRPKTSGPTDTQYF
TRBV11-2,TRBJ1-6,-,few,TGTGCCAGCAGTGCGACAGAGAATTCACCCCTCCACTTT,CASSATENSPLHF
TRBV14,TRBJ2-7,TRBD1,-,TGTGCCAGCAGCAAAATGGGACAGGGTTTATACGAGCAGTACTTC,CASSKMGQGLYEQYF
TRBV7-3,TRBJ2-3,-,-,TGTGCCAGCAGCAATAGCGAGTCAGATACGCAGTATTTT,CASSNSESDTQYF
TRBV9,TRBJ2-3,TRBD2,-,TGTGCCAGCAGCGCCGAACACGGACTAGCGGGAGTTTCAGATACGCAGTATTTT,CASSAEHGLAGVSDTQYF
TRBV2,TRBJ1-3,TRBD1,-,TGTGCCAGCAGTGAACAAAGGGGGCCCGGAAACACCATATATTTT,CASSEQRGPGNTIYF
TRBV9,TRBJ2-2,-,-,TGTGCCAGCAGCGTAGGGTCAGGTTGGACTGAGCTGTTTTTT,CASSVGSGWTELFF
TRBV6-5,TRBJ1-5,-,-,TGTGCCAGCAGACCGAACACAGGGTCTGGTCAGCCCCAGCATTTT,CASRPNTGSGQPQHF
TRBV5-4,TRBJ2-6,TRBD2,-,TGTGCCAGCAGCGAAGGCAGGGAGGGCCACCCGGCTTTC,CASSEGREGHPAF
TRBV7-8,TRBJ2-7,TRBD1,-,TGTGCCAGCAGCACGGGACAGACCTACGAGCAGTACTTC,CASSTGQTYEQYF
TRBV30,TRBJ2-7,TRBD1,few,TGTGCCGCCTGGGGACAGGGCTCCTACGAGCAGTACTTC,CAAWGQGSYEQYF
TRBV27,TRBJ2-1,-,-,TGTGCCAGCAGTTATAGGAGAGGGGAGCAGTTCTTC,CASSYRRGEQFF
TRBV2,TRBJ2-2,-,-,TGTGCCAGCAGTGAACAAAGTCTAGCGCGGACCGGGGAGCTGTTTTTT,CASSEQSLARTGELFF
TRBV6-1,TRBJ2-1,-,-,TGTGCCAGCAGTGAATACGGAACGAGCGGAAGATACAATGAGCAGTTCTTC,CASSEYGTSGRYNEQFF
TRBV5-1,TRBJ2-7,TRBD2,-,TGCGCCAGCAGCCAAGGACTAGCCGGGTACGAGCAGTACTTC,CASSQGLAGYEQYF
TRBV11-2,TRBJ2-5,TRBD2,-,TGTGCCAGCAGTTTAATCGGGAGCGGGGGGGGAGAGACCCAGTACTTC,CASSLIGSGGGETQYF
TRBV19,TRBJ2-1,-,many,TGTGCCTCCCAAAACCCCCGGGACTCCTACAATGAGCAGTTCTTC,CASQNPRDSYNEQFF
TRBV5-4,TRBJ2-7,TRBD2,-,TGTGCCAGCAGCACGGCTAGCGGGAGTAGGGGCGAGCAGTACTTC,CASSTASGSRGEQYF
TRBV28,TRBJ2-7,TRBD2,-,TGTGCCAGCAAAACGGGGACTAGCGGGAGTGCCTACGAGCAGTACTTC,CASKTGTSGSAYEQYF
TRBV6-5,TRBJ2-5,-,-,TGTGCCACCGAAGCGGGGACCCAGTACTTC,CATEAGTQYF
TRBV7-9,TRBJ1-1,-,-,TGTGCCAGCAGCTTCAACGGGGTAACTGAAGCTTTCTTT,CASSFNGVTEAFF
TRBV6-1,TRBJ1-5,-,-,TGTGCCAGCAGTGAAGGTGGAGGGATCGGTCAGCCCCAGCATTTT,CASSEGGGIGQPQHF
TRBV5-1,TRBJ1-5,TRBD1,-,TGCGCCAGCAGCATAACAGGGGATCCCAATCAGCCCCAGCATTTT,CASSITGDPNQPQHF
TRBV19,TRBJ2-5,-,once,TGTGCCAGTAGGCCGGGGTCTTTTGCGGGGGAGACCCAGTACTTC,CASRPGSFAGETQYF
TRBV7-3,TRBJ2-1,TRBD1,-,TGTGCCAGCAGCCCAACAGGGGGCGTTATCTACAATGAGCAGTTCTTC,CASSPTGGVIYNEQFF
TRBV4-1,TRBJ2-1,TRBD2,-,TGCGCCAGCAGCCCCCTGGGAGGGCGGGAACGCGATGAGCAGTTCTTC,CASSPLGGRERDEQFF
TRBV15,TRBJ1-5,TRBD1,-,TGTGCCACCAGCAGAGTTGGGACAGCAGTTCAGCCCCAGCATTTT,CATSRVGTAVQPQHF
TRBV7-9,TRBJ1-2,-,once,TGTGCCAGCAGCCCGGGACGGGAGACTGGGGGATATGGCTACACCTTC,CASSPGRETGGYGYTF
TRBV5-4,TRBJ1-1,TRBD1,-,TGTGCCAGCAGCGCCGACAGGGTCGAGGAAGCTTTCTTT,CASSADRVEEAFF
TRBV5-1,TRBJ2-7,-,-,TGCGCCAGCAGCTCCGGGATGGGGAGGGGGGAGCAGTACTTC,CASSSGMGRGEQYF
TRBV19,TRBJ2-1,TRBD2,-,TGTGCCAGTAGTCAAGGGACTAGCGCCCACAATGAGCAGTTCTTC,CASSQGTSAHNEQFF
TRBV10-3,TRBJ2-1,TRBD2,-,TGTGCCATCACCGGGACTACTTTAAACAATGAGCAGTTCTTC,CAITGTTLNNEQFF
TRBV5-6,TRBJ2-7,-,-,TGTGCCAGCAGAAGATTGGGACTGGAAGGCTACGAGCAGTACTTC,CASRRLGLEGYEQYF
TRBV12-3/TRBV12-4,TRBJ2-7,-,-,TGTGCCAGCAGAAGTAGCGATGCCTACGAGCAGTACTTC,CASRSSDAYEQYF
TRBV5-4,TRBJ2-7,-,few,TGTGCCAGCCGAAACCCCAGAAAAGACGAGCAGTACTTC,CASRNPRKDEQYF